This passage covers 18 T cell receptor beta chains from one sample sequenced in a study of T cells after yellow fever vaccination. TCRdb reanalysed the 5' RACE reads using MiXCR and keeps one entry per CDR3 protein. The sample carries 250,000 to 400,000 distinct CDR3 sequences, approximately 4% recorded once. Sequenced material: PBMCs, taken 5 days after the yellow fever booster vaccination. These TCRs come from a man younger than 35 who received the YFV17D yellow fever vaccine.

This clonotype has only a few counts. This chain connects TRBV9 to TRBJ1-6; D remains unclear. The CDR3 spans 13 residues. Germline loops: CDR1 SGDLS, CDR2 YYNGEE. Trimming took 2 bases from V and 1 from J, leaving 1 base between them. The CDR3 sequence is CASSVSYNSPLHF. Here the CDR3 DNA reads TGTGCCAGCAGCGTTTCCTATAATTCACCCCTCCACTTT.

This clonotype has more than one count but fewer than ten. This sequence joins TRBV7-3 and TRBJ2-3; D is unresolved. CDR3 length equals 14 residues. Germline-derived CDR1 and CDR2 are SGHTA and FQGTGA. V dropped 2 bases and J dropped 3 bases, with 9 bases sitting between them. The CDR3: CASSLQPRTDTQYF. In DNA form, the CDR3 reads TGTGCCAGCAGCTTACAGCCCCGAACAGATACGCAGTATTTT.

This clonotype occurred many times. The CDR3 loop reads CASEAQNQPQHF. DNA for the CDR3: TGTGCCAGTGAGGCGCAAAATCAGCCCCAGCATTTT. V gene TRBV19 combines with J gene TRBJ1-5; D is ambiguous. Germline V CDR1 and CDR2: LNHDA, SQIVND (reference sequence). This CDR3 region has 12 residues. The V end lost 8 bases, the J end lost 4 bases, and 9 bases lay between the germline ends.

This clonotype was found many times. The chain joins TRBV5-1 to TRBJ2-3, with D possibly being TRBD1 (6 bases). CDR1 is SGHRS and CDR2 is YFSETQ in the germline V gene. The CDR3 totals 15 residues. Trimming took off 4 bases at V and 0 bases at J, with 12 bases between the two ends. The CDR3 DNA follows: TGCGCCAGCAGCCCAGGACAGACTAGCACAGATACGCAGTATTTT. Translating gives CASSPGQTSTDTQYF.

This clonotype was observed a few times. The V and J genes are TRBV4-3 and TRBJ2-3; perhaps TRBD2 as D (5 bases). The V end lost 0 bases, the J end lost 6 bases, and 28 bases lay between the germline ends. The CDR3 sequence is 20 residues long. Germline CDR1 LGHNA, CDR2 YSLEER. The CDR3 DNA follows: TGCGCCAGCAGCCAAGACATCCGATACGGCCTAGCTGCCTCCCGCGATACGCAGTATTTT. Translating it yields CASSQDIRYGLAASRDTQYF.

The genes are TRBV2 and TRBJ2-7; TRBD1 matches at 7 bases. Germline lookup yields CDR1 SNHLY and CDR2 FYNNEI. V dropped 3 bases and J dropped 4; count of bases not matched to a gene: 15. The CDR3 spans 17 residues. The CDR3 DNA reads TGTGCCAGCAGTGAGAACGTCCCGGGACAGAGAATTTACGAGCAGTACGTC. Its protein product is CASSENVPGQRIYEQYV.

The chain joins TRBV12-3 or TRBV12-4 to TRBJ2-5; 8 bases agree with TRBD1. J was trimmed by 5 bases and V by 4 bases; bases with no gene match: 9. The CDR3 is 15 amino acids. CDR3 DNA sequence: TGTGCCAGCAGTTCAGGGGGCGAGTTCGGGGAGACCCAGTACTTC. The encoded protein is CASSSGGEFGETQYF.

This chain links TRBV19 with TRBJ2-4; the D is unclear. The germline V gene has CDR1 LNHDA and CDR2 SQIVND (reference sequence). The CDR3 totals 15 residues. V was trimmed by 6 bases and J by 0 bases, leaving 12 bases between them. CDR3 sequence: CASSRPMVAKNIQYF. DNA for the CDR3: TGTGCCAGTAGCCGTCCGATGGTAGCCAAAAACATTCAGTACTTC.

At least ten counts were recorded for this clonotype. The chain is built from TRBV12-3 or TRBV12-4 and TRBJ2-1; D tentatively reads TRBD1 or TRBD2 (5 bases each). V gave up 1 base and J gave up 9 bases, with 10 bases separating them. The CDR3 extends over 13 amino acids. Here the CDR3 DNA reads TGTGCCAGCAGTTTAGTCCGGGGCACTGAGCAGTTCTTC. Its protein product is CASSLVRGTEQFF.

The V call is TRBV28, the J call TRBJ2-5; D remains unclear. The CDR3 is 14 residues long. With 2 bases removed from V and 2 bases from J, the gap between germline ends came to 9 bases. Per the germline V gene, CDR1 is MDHEN and CDR2 is SYDVKM. The chain's CDR3 is CASSLVMSQETQYF. The DNA for the CDR3 is TGTGCCAGCAGTTTAGTGATGTCACAAGAGACCCAGTACTTC.

This clonotype was detected only a few times. The V and J genes are TRBV5-6 and TRBJ2-5; D unresolved. The V and J ends lost 0 bases and 7 bases respectively, with 13 bases between them. CDR1 is SGHDT, CDR2 YYEEEE, per germline. The CDR3 is made up of 14 amino acids. In nucleotides, the CDR3 is TGTGCCAGCAGCTTGGGACTCGCCTCGGGGACCCAGTACTTC. Residues: CASSLGLASGTQYF.

This clonotype was observed at least ten times. The chain is built from TRBV20-1 and TRBJ2-1; weak D call: TRBD1 (6 bases). Germline CDR1 and CDR2: DFQATT and SNEGSKA (reference sequence). This CDR3 is 14 amino acids long. V lost 5 bases and J 1 base, leaving 12 bases between the germline ends. The CDR3 region has the DNA TGCAGTGCTCTGAACGACAGGTCCTACAATGAGCAGTTCTTC. This translates into CSALNDRSYNEQFF.

V gene TRBV7-2 combines with J gene TRBJ2-7, with TRBD1 matching over 9 bases. V lost 5 bases to trimming and J lost 5 bases; unmatched junction nucleotides: 10. This CDR3 has 15 residues. The germline CDR1 and CDR2 sequences are SGHTA and FQGNSA. The CDR3 is CASSLNGQGIDEQYF. The DNA of the CDR3 is TGTGCCAGCAGCCTTAACGGACAGGGGATAGACGAGCAGTACTTC.

This sequence joins TRBV5-1 and TRBJ1-1; D is undetermined. Trimming took 0 bases from V and 12 from J, leaving 12 bases between them. Germline CDR1 SGHRS, CDR2 YFSETQ. The CDR3 loop spans 12 amino acids. CDR3 amino acids: CASSLENQKPFF. Written as DNA, the CDR3 is TGCGCCAGCAGCTTGGAAAATCAGAAGCCTTTCTTT. Looking up the rest from reference TRBV5-1 and TRBJ1-1 gives the full variable domain: KAGVTQTPRYLIKTRGQQVTLSCSPISGHRSVSWYQQTPGQGLQFLFEYFSETQRNKGNFPGRFSGRQFSNSRSEMNVSTLELGDSALYLCASSLENQKPFFGQGTRLTVV.

This clonotype was seen repeatedly, ten times or more. The chain uses TRBV6-1 and TRBJ1-4; D remains unclear. Looked up from germline, CDR1 is MNHNS and CDR2 is SASEGT. The CDR3 totals 15 residues. V lost 6 bases to trimming and J lost 2 bases, with 13 bases between them. CDR3 sequence (DNA): TGTGCCAGCAGGACCGAGAGGGCCACTAATGAAAAACTGTTTTTT. Encoded protein: CASRTERATNEKLFF.

This clonotype was found a few times. The gene calls are TRBV11-2 and TRBJ2-3, with a weak D call TRBD2 (6 bases). V lost 1 base and J 2 bases, leaving 25 bases between the germline ends. This CDR3 comprises 20 residues. Germline V gene data show CDR1 as SGHAT and CDR2 as FQNNGV. CDR3 amino acids: CASSLGGASRYVGSTDTQYF. DNA for the CDR3: TGTGCCAGCAGCTTAGGCGGGGCCTCGAGATATGTCGGATCCACAGATACGCAGTATTTT.

This clonotype came up a few times. V usage is TRBV11-2 and J usage is TRBJ2-3; TRBD1 aligns across 10 bases. V was clipped by 2 bases and J by 4 bases; unmatched bases: 6. The germline gives CDR1 SGHAT, CDR2 FQNNGV. The CDR3 is 16 residues long. CDR3 amino acids: CASSLWGQGNPDTQYF. The CDR3 nucleotides are TGTGCCAGCAGCTTATGGGGACAGGGGAACCCAGATACGCAGTATTTT.

V usage is TRBV12-3 or TRBV12-4 and J usage is TRBJ1-1, with D unclear. This CDR3 region has 13 residues. The V end was cut by 3 bases, the J end by 4 bases, with 9 bases between. The CDR3 region is CASSFGLRTEAFF. CDR3 nucleotide sequence: TGTGCCAGCAGTTTTGGGCTCCGCACTGAAGCTTTCTTT.